Listed here is a single T cell receptor beta chain. The data are from a study of shared T cell receptors in the human thymus. Sequencing used immunoSEQ multiplex PCR; TCRdb keeps in-frame clones, though not all of them. The data contain 500,000 to 850,000 clones, about 87% of them singletons. The sample was also reused in another study, on human thymus T cells.

Sequencing was done on a sample of thymocytes. This TCR derives from a boy in the first two years of life with a congenital heart defect.

The CDR3 DNA sequence: TGCGCCAGCAGCTTGGACTCGGCGGGCCGGAAAGCTTTCTTT. Translation: CASSLDSAGRKAFF. The chain carries TRBV5-1 and TRBJ1-1; no clear D gene. Germline-derived CDR1 and CDR2 are SGHRS and YFSETQ. The CDR3 extends over 14 amino acids. Trimming took 0 bases from V and 9 from J, leaving 15 bases between them.